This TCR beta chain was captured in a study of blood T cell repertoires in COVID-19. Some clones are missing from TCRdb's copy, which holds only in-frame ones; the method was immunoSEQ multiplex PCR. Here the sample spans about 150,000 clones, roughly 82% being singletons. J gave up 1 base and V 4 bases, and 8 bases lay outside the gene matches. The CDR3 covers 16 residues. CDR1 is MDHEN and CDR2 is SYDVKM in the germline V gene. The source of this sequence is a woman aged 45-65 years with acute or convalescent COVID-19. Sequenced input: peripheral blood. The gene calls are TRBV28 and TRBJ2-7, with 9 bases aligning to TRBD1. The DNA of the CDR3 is TGTGCCAGCAGTTCATTAGGGGGACAGGGATCCTACGAGCAGTACTTC. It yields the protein CASSSLGGQGSYEQYF.